This T cell receptor (beta chain) is drawn from a study of persistence of HIV-infected CD4 T cells. Study-wide background: The sample holds CD4+ T cells responsive to CMV or HIV-1 Gag.

Study conclusions and caveats: CMV- and Gag-responding cells had lower TCRbeta richness than CD3/CD28-responding cells.

About this clone: Its antigen is as yet unknown.

The libraries were made with immunoSEQ version 4 in survey mode. The assay was immunoSEQ multiplex PCR, and TCRdb's table has in-frame clones only and misses some. The sample holds 36,000 or so clones, around four fifths seen once. This CDR3 region has 16 residues. Per germline, CDR1 SGHRS and CDR2 YFSETQ. Trimming pared 0 bases from V and 3 bases from J, leaving 13 bases between. An overlapping HIV-1 Gag peptide pool stimulated these cells at about 0.9 ug/peptide/mL. Memory cells lacking CD40L and CD69 with high CD45RO were sorted. CD4+ T cell counts exceeded 400 cells/uL; CMV serology was positive. The TCR was taken from an adult with HIV. The donor label of this sample is uncertain. V usage is TRBV5-1 and J usage is TRBJ1-3; D is unresolved. This material consisted of cultured CD4+ T cells from PBMCs, taken from a patient who received antiretroviral therapy. CDR3 DNA: TGCGCCAGCAGCTTGGAGGCAGGTGGTCATGGAAACACCATATATTTT. This encodes CASSLEAGGHGNTIYF.